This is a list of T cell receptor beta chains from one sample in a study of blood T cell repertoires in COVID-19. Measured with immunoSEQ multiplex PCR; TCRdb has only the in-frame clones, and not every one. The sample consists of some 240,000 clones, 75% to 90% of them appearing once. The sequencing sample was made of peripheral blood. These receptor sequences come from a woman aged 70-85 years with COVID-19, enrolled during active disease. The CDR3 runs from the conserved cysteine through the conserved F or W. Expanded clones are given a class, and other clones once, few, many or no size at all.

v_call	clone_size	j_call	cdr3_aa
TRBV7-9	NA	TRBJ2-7	CASSLSQGAHEQYF
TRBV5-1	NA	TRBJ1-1	CASSPWTGQTEAFF
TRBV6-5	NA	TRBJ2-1	CASSTGLAGNNEQFF
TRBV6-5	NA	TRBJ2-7	CASSYSGLAERGEQYF
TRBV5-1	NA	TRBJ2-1	CASSLGAGETYNEQFF
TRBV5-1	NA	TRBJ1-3	CASSLVGVGNTIYF
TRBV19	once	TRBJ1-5	CASSIDGSNQPQHF
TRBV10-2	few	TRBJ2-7	CASRDPSGSYEQYF
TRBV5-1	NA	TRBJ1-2	CASRKTGGSKDGYTF
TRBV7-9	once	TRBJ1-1	CASSRTPTGGAEAFF
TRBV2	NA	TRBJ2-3	CASSRTSGGTDTQYF
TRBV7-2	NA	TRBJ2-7	CASSLGRTTYEQYF
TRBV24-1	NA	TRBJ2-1	CATSVSRGPGGNEQFF
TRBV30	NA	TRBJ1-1	CAWSILPFKAFF
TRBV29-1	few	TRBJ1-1	CSVRQGHTEAFF
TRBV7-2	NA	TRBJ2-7	CASSLGLAGALF
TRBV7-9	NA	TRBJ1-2	CASSLGQNTHYGYTF
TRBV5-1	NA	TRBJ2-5	CASSLVAGETQYF
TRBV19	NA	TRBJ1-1	CASSNGWGPEGAEAFF
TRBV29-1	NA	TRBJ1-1	CSVTARMNTEAFF
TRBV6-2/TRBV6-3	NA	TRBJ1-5	CASSYLTGTQPQHF
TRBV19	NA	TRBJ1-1	CASSTYRGTTEAFF
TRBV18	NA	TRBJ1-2	CASSPGGQSVDGYTF
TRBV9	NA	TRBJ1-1	CASSVVAGRMNTEAFF
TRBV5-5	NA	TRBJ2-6	CASSLEAGSSGANVLTF
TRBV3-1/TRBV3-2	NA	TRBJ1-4	CASQKNEKLFF
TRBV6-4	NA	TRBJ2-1	CASSTERGQARLFF
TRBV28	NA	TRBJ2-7	CASNIRTGGMREQYF
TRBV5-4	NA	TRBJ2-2	CASSPGLAGVRLTGELFF
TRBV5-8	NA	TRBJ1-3	CASSPPSALAGNTIYF
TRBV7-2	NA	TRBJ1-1	CASSLAPGMNTEAFF
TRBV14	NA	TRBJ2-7	CASRKSGRGFSYEQYF
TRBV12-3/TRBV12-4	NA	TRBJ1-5	CASTKNGPQHF
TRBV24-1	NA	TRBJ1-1	CATSGGAYTEAFF
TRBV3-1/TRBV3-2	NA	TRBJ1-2	CASSFEQGKYGYTF
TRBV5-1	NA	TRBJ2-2	CASSGLAGVAGELFF
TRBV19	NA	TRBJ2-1	CASSISSSGRIWNEQFF
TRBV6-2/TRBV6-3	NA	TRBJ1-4	CASSSPSRRQGAKEELFF
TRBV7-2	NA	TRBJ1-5	CASSSQGAEVYQPQHF